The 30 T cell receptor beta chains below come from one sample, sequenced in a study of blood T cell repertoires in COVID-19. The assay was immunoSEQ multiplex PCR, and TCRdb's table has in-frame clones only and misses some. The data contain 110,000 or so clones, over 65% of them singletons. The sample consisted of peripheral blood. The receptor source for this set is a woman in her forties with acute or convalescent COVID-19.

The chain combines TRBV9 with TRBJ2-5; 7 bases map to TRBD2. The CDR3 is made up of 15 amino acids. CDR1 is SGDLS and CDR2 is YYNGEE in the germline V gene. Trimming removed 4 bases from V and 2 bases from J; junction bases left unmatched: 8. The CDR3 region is CASSTYGGEQETQYF. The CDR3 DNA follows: TGTGCCAGCAGCACGTATGGGGGGGAGCAAGAGACCCAGTACTTC.

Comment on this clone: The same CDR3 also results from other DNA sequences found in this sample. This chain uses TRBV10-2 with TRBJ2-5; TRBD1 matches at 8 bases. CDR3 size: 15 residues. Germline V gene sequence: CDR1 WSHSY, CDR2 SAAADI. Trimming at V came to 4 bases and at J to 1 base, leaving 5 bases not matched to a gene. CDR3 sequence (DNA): TGCGCCAGCAGTGGCCGAGACAGGGGCCAAGAGACCCAGTACTTC. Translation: CASSGRDRGQETQYF.

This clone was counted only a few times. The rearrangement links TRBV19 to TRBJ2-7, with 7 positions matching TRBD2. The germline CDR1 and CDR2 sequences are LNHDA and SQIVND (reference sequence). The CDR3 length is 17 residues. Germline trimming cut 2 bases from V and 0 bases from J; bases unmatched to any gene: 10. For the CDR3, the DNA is TGTGCCAGTAGTATACTATTCGGGACTACGAGCTCCTACGAGCAGTACTTC. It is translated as CASSILFGTTSSYEQYF. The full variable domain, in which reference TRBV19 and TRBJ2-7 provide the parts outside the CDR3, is DGGITQSPKYLFRKEGQNVTLSCEQNLNHDAMYWYRQDPGQGLRLIYYSQIVNDFQKGDIAEGYSVSREKKESFPLTVTSAQKNPTAFYLCASSILFGTTSSYEQYFGPGTRLTVT.

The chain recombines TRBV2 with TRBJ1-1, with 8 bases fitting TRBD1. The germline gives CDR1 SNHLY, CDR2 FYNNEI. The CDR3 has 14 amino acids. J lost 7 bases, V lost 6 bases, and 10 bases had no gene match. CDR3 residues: CASRATGEGFEAFF. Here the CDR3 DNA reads TGTGCCAGCAGAGCGACAGGGGAAGGGTTTGAAGCTTTCTTT.

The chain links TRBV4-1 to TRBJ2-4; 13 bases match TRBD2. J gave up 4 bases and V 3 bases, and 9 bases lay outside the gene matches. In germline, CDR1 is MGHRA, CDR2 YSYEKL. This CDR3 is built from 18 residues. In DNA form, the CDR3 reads TGCGCCAGCAGCCAGTCTACTAGCGGGGGGGGCACTAAAAACATTCAGTACTTC. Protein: CASSQSTSGGGTKNIQYF.

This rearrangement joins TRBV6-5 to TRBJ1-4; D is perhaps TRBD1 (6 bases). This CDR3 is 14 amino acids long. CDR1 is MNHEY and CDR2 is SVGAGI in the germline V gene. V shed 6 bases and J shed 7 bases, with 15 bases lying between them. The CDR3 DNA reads TGTGCCAGCAGCTGGACAGTCAATCCTGAAAAACTGTTTTTT. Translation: CASSWTVNPEKLFF.

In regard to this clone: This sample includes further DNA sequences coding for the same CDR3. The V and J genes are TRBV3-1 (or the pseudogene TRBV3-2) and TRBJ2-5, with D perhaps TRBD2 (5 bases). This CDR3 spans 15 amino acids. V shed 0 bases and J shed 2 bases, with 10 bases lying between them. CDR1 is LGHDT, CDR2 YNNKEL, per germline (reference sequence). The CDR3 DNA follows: TGTGCCAGCAGCCAAGATGGAGGCAGACAAGAGACCCAGTACTTC. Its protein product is CASSQDGGRQETQYF.

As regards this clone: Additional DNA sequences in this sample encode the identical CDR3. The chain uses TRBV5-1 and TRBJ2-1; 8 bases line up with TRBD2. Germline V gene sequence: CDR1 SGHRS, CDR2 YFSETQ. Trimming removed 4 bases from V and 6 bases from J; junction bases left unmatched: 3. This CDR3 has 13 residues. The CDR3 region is CASSPGGGNEQFF. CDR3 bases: TGCGCCAGCAGCCCGGGGGGGGGCAATGAGCAGTTCTTC.

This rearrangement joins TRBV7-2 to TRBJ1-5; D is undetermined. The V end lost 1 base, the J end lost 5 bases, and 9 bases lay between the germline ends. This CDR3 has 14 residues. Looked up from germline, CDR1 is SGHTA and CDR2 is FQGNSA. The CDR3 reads CASSLGYNDQPQHF. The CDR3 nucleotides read TGTGCCAGCAGCTTAGGTTACAACGATCAGCCCCAGCATTTT.

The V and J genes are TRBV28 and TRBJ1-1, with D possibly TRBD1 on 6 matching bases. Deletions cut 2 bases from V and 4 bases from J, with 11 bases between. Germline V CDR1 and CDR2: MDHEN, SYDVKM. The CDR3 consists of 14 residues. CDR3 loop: CASSLAGAGTEAFF. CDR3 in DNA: TGTGCCAGCAGTTTAGCGGGGGCCGGCACTGAAGCTTTCTTT. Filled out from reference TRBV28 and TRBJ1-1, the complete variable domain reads DVKVTQSSRYLVKRTGEKVFLECVQDMDHENMFWYRQDPGLGLRLIYFSYDVKMKEKGDIPEGYSVSREKKERFSLILESASTNQTSMYLCASSLAGAGTEAFFGQGTRLTVV.

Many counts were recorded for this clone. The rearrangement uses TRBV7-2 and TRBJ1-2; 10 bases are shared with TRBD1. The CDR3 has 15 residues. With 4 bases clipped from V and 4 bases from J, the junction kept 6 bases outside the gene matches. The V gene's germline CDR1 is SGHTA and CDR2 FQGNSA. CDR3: CASSSDRGRTYGYTF. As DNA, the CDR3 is TGTGCCAGCAGCTCTGACAGGGGGCGCACCTATGGCTACACCTTC.

CDR3 in amino acids: CASSLAGGAGTEAFF. DNA of the CDR3: TGTGCCAGCAGTTTAGCAGGGGGCGCCGGGACTGAAGCTTTCTTT. The chain has TRBV28 and TRBJ1-1; 8 nucleotides align to TRBD1. After removal of 2 bases from V and 5 bases from J, the junction contained 7 bases not matched to a gene. This CDR3 has 15 residues. Germline CDR1 reads MDHEN; CDR2 reads SYDVKM.

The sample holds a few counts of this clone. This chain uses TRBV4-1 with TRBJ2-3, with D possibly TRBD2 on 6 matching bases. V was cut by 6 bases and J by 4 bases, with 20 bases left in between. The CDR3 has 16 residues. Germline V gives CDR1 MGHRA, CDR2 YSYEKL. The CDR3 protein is CASRTMGRGGADTQYF. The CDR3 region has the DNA TGCGCCAGCAGGACAATGGGGCGGGGCGGTGCAGATACGCAGTATTTT.

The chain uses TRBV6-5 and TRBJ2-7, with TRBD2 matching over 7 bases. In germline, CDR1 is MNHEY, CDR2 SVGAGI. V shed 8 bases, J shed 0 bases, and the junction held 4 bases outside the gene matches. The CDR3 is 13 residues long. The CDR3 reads CASGGGPSYEQYF. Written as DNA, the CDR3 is TGTGCCAGCGGCGGGGGACCCTCCTACGAGCAGTACTTC.

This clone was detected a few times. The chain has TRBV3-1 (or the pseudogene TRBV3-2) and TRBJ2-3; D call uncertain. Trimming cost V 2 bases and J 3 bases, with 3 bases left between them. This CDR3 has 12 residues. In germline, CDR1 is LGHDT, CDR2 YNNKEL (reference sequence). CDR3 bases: TGTGCCAGCAGCCAACAAACAGATACGCAGTATTTT. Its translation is CASSQQTDTQYF.

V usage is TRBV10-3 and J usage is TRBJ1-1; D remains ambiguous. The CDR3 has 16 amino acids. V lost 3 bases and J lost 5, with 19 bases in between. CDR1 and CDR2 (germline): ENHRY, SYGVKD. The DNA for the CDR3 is TGTGCCATCAGTGATACTCCCGGGAGATCTGGGACTGAAGCTTTCTTT. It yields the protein CAISDTPGRSGTEAFF.

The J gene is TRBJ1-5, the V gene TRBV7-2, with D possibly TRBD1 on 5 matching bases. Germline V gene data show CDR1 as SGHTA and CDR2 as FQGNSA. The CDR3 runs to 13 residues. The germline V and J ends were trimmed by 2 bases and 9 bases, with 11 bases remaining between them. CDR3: CASSLSGQPPQHF. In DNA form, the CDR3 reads TGTGCCAGCAGCTTAAGTGGACAACCGCCCCAGCATTTT.

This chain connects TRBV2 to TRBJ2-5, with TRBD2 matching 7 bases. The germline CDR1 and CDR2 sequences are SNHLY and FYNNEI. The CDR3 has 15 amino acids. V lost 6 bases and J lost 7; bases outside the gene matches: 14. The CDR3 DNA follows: TGTGCCAGCAGCATTATTCAGGGAAGGGAGGGGACCCAGTACTTC. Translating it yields CASSIIQGREGTQYF.

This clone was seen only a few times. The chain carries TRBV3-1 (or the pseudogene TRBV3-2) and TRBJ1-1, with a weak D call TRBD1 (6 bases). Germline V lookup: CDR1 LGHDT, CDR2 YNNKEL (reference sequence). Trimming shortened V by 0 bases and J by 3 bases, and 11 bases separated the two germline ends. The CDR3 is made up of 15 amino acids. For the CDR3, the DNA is TGTGCCAGCAGCCAAGATCCGGCAGGGGACACTGAAGCTTTCTTT. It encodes CASSQDPAGDTEAFF.

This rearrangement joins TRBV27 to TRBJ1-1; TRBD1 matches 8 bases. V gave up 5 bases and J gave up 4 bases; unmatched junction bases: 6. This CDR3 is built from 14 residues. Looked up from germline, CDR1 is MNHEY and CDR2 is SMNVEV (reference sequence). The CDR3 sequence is CASSRTGLSTEAFF. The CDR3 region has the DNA TGTGCCAGCAGTCGGACAGGGTTGAGCACTGAAGCTTTCTTT.

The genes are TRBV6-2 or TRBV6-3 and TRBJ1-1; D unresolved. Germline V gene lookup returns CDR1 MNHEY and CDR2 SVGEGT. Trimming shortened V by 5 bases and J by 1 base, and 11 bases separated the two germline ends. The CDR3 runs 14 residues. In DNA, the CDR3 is TGTGCCAGCAGTAACCCGACGGGGAACACTGAAGCTTTCTTT. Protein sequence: CASSNPTGNTEAFF.

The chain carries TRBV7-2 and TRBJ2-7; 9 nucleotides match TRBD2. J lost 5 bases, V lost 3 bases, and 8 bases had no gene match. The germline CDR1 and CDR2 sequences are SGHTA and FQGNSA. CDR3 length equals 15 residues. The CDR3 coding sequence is TGTGCCAGCAGCTTTCAGGCGGGGGGGCCGGACGAGCAGTACTTC. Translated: CASSFQAGGPDEQYF.

The CDR3: CAISDPRGATNEKLFF. For the CDR3, the DNA is TGTGCCATCAGTGACCCCCGGGGGGCAACTAATGAAAAACTGTTTTTT. This chain uses TRBV10-3 with TRBJ1-4; a weak D match, TRBD1 (5 bases). The V end lost 3 bases, the J end lost 0 bases, and 11 bases lay between the germline ends. CDR3 length: 16 residues. The germline CDR1 and CDR2 sequences are ENHRY and SYGVKD.

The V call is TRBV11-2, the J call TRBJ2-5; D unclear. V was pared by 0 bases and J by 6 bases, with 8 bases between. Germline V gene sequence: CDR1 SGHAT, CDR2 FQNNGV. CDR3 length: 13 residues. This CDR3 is CASSLESKQTQYF. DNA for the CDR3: TGTGCCAGCAGCTTAGAGAGCAAACAGACCCAGTACTTC.

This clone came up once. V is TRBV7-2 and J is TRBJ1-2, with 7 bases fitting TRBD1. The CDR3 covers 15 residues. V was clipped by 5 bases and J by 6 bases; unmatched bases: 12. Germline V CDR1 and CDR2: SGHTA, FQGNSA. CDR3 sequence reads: CASSTRGGRADGYTF. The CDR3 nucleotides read TGTGCCAGCAGCACTAGAGGGGGCAGGGCCGATGGCTACACCTTC. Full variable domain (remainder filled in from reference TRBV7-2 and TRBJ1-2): GAGVSQSPSNKVTEKGKDVELRCDPISGHTALYWYRQSLGQGLEFLIYFQGNSAPDKSGLPSDRFSAERTGGSVSTLTIQRTQQEDSAVYLCASSTRGGRADGYTFGSGTRLTVV.

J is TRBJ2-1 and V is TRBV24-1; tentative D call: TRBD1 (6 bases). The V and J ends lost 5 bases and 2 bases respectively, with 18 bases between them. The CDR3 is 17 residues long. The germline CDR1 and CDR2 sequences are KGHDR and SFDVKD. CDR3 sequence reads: CATSARTGTPAYNEQFF. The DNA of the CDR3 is TGTGCCACCAGTGCCCGGACCGGGACACCCGCCTACAATGAGCAGTTCTTC.

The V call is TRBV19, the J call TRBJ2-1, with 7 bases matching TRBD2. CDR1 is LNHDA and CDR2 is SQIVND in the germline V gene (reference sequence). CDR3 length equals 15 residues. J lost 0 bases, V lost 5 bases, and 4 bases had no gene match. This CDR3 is CASSARTSSYNEQFF. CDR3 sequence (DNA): TGTGCCAGTAGTGCACGGACTAGCTCCTACAATGAGCAGTTCTTC.

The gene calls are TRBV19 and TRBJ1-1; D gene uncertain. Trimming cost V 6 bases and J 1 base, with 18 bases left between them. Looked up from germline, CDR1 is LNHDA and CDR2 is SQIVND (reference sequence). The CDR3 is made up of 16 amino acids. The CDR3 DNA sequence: TGTGCCAGTAGCCCCGCGGGTAAACTCCAGAACACTGAAGCTTTCTTT. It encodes CASSPAGKLQNTEAFF. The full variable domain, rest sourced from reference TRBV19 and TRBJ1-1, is DGGITQSPKYLFRKEGQNVTLSCEQNLNHDAMYWYRQDPGQGLRLIYYSQIVNDFQKGDIAEGYSVSREKKESFPLTVTSAQKNPTAFYLCASSPAGKLQNTEAFFGQGTRLTVV.

Here the CDR3 DNA reads TGTGCCAGCAGTGAAAGACAGGGGCCTTACGAGCAGTACTTC. It yields the protein CASSERQGPYEQYF. The chain combines TRBV2 with TRBJ2-7, with TRBD1 matching over 8 bases. V was clipped by 2 bases and J by 4 bases; unmatched bases: 4. This CDR3 is built from 14 residues. From germline, CDR1 is SNHLY and CDR2 FYNNEI.

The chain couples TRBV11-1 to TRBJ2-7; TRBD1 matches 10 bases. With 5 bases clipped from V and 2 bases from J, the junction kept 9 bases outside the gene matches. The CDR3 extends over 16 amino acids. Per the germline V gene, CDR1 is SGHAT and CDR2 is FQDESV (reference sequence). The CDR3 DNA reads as TGTGCCAGCAGCGCAACCCCCGGGACAGGGGCCTACGAGCAGTACTTC. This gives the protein CASSATPGTGAYEQYF.